The clone carrying this T cell receptor (beta chain) was seen only a few times. Its antigen is not identified. The sample belongs to a study of post-analysis software for immune sequencing data. Study-wide context: The cohort encompassed relapsing-remitting, secondary progressive and progressive-relapsing multiple sclerosis disease courses.

Findings and caveats of the study: TRBV5-6, TRBV5-1 and TRBV20-1 belonged to a set of about five TRBV segments that were more frequent in patients than controls.

Carried by the TCR beta cDNA libraries were unique molecular identifiers. The T cell input of about 0.9 to 11 million gave approximately 460,000 cDNA molecules. TCRdb itself ran the PCR reads through MiXCR, one entry per CDR3 protein. The profile shows about 820,000 distinct CDR3 sequences, approximately 53% of them singletons. The CDR3 is 12 residues long. Trimming removed 10 bases from V and 5 bases from J; junction bases left unmatched: 5. Germline V CDR1 and CDR2: ENHRY, SYGVKD. The receptor comes from a girl aged 5 to 17 with multiple sclerosis. The chain carries TRBV10-3 and TRBJ1-5; 7 bases align to TRBD1. Source material: blood. The CDR3 DNA sequence: TGTGCCACCTGGGACAGTCATCAGCCCCAGCATTTT. It encodes CATWDSHQPQHF.